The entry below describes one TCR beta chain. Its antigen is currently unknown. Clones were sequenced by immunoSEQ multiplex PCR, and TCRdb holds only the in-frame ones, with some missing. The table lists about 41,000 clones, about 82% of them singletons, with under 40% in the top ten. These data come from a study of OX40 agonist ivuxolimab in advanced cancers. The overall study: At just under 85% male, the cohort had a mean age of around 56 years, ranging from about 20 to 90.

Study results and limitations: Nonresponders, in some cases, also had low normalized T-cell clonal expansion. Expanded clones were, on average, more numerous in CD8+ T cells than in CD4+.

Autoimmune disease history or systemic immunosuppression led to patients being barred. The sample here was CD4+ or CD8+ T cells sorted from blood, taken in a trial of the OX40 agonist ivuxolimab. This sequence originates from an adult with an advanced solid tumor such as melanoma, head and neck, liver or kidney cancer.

CDR3 sequence (DNA): TGCGCCAGCAGCCATCCAGACTTTACAGATACGCAGTATTTT. It is translated as CASSHPDFTDTQYF. This rearrangement joins TRBV4-1 to TRBJ2-3; no reliable D call. V lost 3 bases to trimming and J lost 3 bases, with 10 bases between them. The CDR3 contains 14 residues. CDR1 is MGHRA and CDR2 is YSYEKL in the germline V gene.